This entry lists 14 T cell receptor beta chains sequenced from one sample in a study of cytomegalovirus exposure and HLA in healthy donors. The study ran its PCR with 60 Vbeta and 13 Jbeta primers. Repertoires were generated with immunoSEQ multiplex PCR, while TCRdb's copy carries only in-frame clones and drops some. The table lists 150,000 or so clones, approximately 80% of them singletons, with about 3.7% in the top ten. Sequenced: PBMCs. These receptors came from a male donor in good health and CMV-seronegative.

This chain connects TRBV6-5 to TRBJ1-2; D is perhaps TRBD1 (6 bases). This CDR3 comprises 13 residues. Trimming removed 1 base from V and 6 bases from J, with 9 bases in between. From germline, CDR1 is MNHEY and CDR2 SVGAGI. The CDR3 nucleotides read TGTGCCAGCAGTTACTACTCAGGGGATGGCTACACCTTC. Translating gives CASSYYSGDGYTF.

The chain combines TRBV9 with TRBJ2-2; the D gene is possibly TRBD2 (6 bases). V lost 0 bases and J 2 bases, leaving 11 bases between the germline ends. The V gene's germline CDR1 is SGDLS and CDR2 YYNGEE. The length of the CDR3 is 16 residues. The CDR3 loop is CASSVGVSGNTGELFF. In DNA form, the CDR3 reads TGTGCCAGCAGCGTAGGGGTTAGCGGTAACACCGGGGAGCTGTTTTTT.

The J gene is TRBJ2-7, the V gene TRBV6-5; TRBD1 matches 11 bases. The CDR3 contains 16 residues. Unmatched junction bases numbered 6, after V lost 3 bases and J lost 2 bases. The germline CDR1 and CDR2 sequences are MNHEY and SVGAGI. CDR3 coding DNA: TGTGCCAGCAGTTATGGACAGGGGGCGCGGACCTACGAGCAGTACTTC. Translating gives CASSYGQGARTYEQYF.

The chain carries TRBV7-9 and TRBJ2-1; tentatively, D is TRBD2 (6 bases). Germline lookup yields CDR1 SEHNR and CDR2 FQNEAQ (reference sequence). The V end was cut by 6 bases, the J end by 7 bases, with 13 bases between. The CDR3 spans 13 residues. As DNA, the CDR3 is TGTGCCAGCAGACTCGGGGGAGCAAATGAGCAGTTCTTC. As protein: CASRLGGANEQFF. The whole variable domain, filled in from reference TRBV7-9 and TRBJ2-1, reads DTGVSQNPRHKITKRGQNVTFRCDPISEHNRLYWYRQTLGQGPEFLTYFQNEAQLEKSRLLSDRFSAERPKGSFSTLEIQRTEQGDSAMYLCASRLGGANEQFFGPGTRLTVL.

The genes are TRBV4-1 and TRBJ2-5, with 16 bases matching TRBD2. V lost 4 bases and J lost 5; bases outside the gene matches: 13. CDR1 MGHRA and CDR2 YSYEKL come from the germline V gene. The length of the CDR3 is 19 residues. CDR3 region: CASSRIPGTSGGAGETQYF. CDR3 DNA: TGCGCCAGCAGCCGCATTCCCGGGACTAGCGGGGGGGCTGGGGAGACCCAGTACTTC.

This chain uses TRBV7-9 with TRBJ2-1; TRBD1 might be the D (6 bases). The germline gives CDR1 SEHNR, CDR2 FQNEAQ (reference sequence). CDR3 size: 14 residues. Trimming removed 5 bases at V and 7 bases at J, with 15 bases between. CDR3 sequence (DNA): TGTGCCAGCAGCCTGCGACAGGCCGGGAATGAGCAGTTCTTC. This translates into CASSLRQAGNEQFF.

CDR3 sequence (DNA): TGCGCCAGCAGCCCGCCCCGACAGGGGTTTACAGATACGCAGTATTTT. Translated, it gives CASSPPRQGFTDTQYF. V gene TRBV5-1 combines with J gene TRBJ2-3; 8 nucleotides line up with TRBD1. Trimming cost V 4 bases and J 3 bases; bases outside gene matches: 10. The CDR3 consists of 16 residues. Germline CDR1 and CDR2: SGHRS and YFSETQ.

This chain uses TRBV5-1 with TRBJ2-1; weak D call: TRBD2 (5 bases). Germline CDR1 reads SGHRS; CDR2 reads YFSETQ. The CDR3 is made up of 15 amino acids. Trimming took 0 bases from V and 2 from J, leaving 9 bases between them. The CDR3 sequence: CASSLGIATYNEQFF. CDR3 DNA: TGCGCCAGCAGCTTGGGGATAGCGACCTACAATGAGCAGTTCTTC. Full variable domain (remainder filled in from reference TRBV5-1 and TRBJ2-1): KAGVTQTPRYLIKTRGQQVTLSCSPISGHRSVSWYQQTPGQGLQFLFEYFSETQRNKGNFPGRFSGRQFSNSRSEMNVSTLELGDSALYLCASSLGIATYNEQFFGPGTRLTVL.

This clone was seen a single time. As DNA, the CDR3 is TGTGCCAGCAGCCCCGGACTAGCGGGAACCGGGGAGCTGTTTTTT. Translated, it gives CASSPGLAGTGELFF. V and J are TRBV7-3 and TRBJ2-2; 12 nucleotides line up with TRBD2. Trimming removed 5 bases from V and 5 bases from J; junction bases left unmatched: 3. The germline V gene encodes CDR1 SGHTA and CDR2 FQGTGA. This CDR3 has 15 amino acids. The full variable domain, in which reference TRBV7-3 and TRBJ2-2 provide the parts outside the CDR3, is GAGVSQTPSNKVTEKGKYVELRCDPISGHTALYWYRQSLGQGPEFLIYFQGTGAADDSGLPNDRFFAVRPEGSVSTLKIQRTERGDSAVYLCASSPGLAGTGELFFGEGSRLTVL.

This clone has only a few counts. The gene calls are TRBV6-5 and TRBJ1-3; D gene uncertain. Germline V CDR1 and CDR2: MNHEY, SVGAGI. The germline V and J ends were trimmed by 4 bases and 2 bases, with 12 bases remaining between them. There are 15 residues in the CDR3. The CDR3 protein is CASSFRGQPGNTIYF. CDR3 DNA: TGTGCCAGCAGTTTCCGAGGGCAGCCTGGAAACACCATATATTTT.

The count of this clone is one. The chain joins TRBV7-2 to TRBJ2-1; TRBD1 matches at 9 bases. Germline loops: CDR1 SGHTA, CDR2 FQGNSA. V dropped 5 bases and J dropped 8; count of bases not matched to a gene: 10. This CDR3 spans 15 amino acids. The CDR3 region is CASSLGTGWVDEQFF. In DNA form, the CDR3 reads TGTGCCAGCAGCCTCGGGACAGGGTGGGTTGATGAGCAGTTCTTC.

The chain employs TRBV30 and TRBJ1-5; 7 positions agree with TRBD1. CDR3 length equals 15 residues. The V and J ends lost 0 bases and 6 bases, in that order; junction bases with no gene match: 8. Germline V gene sequence: CDR1 GTSNPN, CDR2 SVGIG (reference sequence). The CDR3 DNA reads as TGTGCCTGGAGTGTACACCCCGGACAGGTTCAGCCCCAGCATTTT. As protein: CAWSVHPGQVQPQHF. Full variable domain (outside the CDR3, taken from reference TRBV30 and TRBJ1-5): SQTIHQWPATLVQPVGSPLSLECTVEGTSNPNLYWYRQAAGRGLQLLFYSVGIGQISSEVPQNLSASRPQDRQFILSSKKLLLSDSGFYLCAWSVHPGQVQPQHFGDGTRLSIL.

The chain uses TRBV6-5 and TRBJ2-1, with TRBD2 identical over 7 bases. Looked up from germline, CDR1 is MNHEY and CDR2 is SVGAGI. The CDR3 runs 15 residues. V shed 4 bases, J shed 2 bases, and the junction held 5 bases outside the gene matches. The CDR3: CASSFGLGPYNEQFF. CDR3 DNA: TGTGCCAGCAGTTTCGGACTAGGACCCTACAATGAGCAGTTCTTC.

V and J are TRBV5-4 and TRBJ1-2; TRBD1 might be the D (6 bases). Trimming removed 6 bases from V and 12 bases from J, with 21 bases in between. The CDR3 totals 13 residues. The V gene's germline CDR1 is SGHNT and CDR2 YYREEE (reference sequence). The CDR3 region is CASINRTVGSHTF. For the CDR3, the DNA is TGTGCCAGCATCAATCGGACAGTGGGTTCTCACACCTTC.